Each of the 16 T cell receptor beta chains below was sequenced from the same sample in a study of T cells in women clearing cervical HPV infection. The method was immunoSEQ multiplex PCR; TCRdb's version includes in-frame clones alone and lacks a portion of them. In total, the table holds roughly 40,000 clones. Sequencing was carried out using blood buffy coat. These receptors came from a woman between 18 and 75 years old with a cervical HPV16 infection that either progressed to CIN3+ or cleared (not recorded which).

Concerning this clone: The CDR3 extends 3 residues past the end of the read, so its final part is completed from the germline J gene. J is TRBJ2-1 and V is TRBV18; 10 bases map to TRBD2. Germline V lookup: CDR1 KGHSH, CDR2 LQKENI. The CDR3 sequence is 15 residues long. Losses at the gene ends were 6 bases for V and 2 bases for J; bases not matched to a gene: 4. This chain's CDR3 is CASSPTSGPYNEQFF. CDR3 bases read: TGTGCCAGCTCTCCGACTAGCGGGCCCTACAATGAG.

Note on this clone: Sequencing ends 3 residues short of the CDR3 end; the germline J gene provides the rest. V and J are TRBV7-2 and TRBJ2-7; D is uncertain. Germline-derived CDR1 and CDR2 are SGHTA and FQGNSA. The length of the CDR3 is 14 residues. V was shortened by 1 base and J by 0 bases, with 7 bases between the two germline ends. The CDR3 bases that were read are TGTGCCAGCAGCTTAGTGCCCGGCTCCTACGAG. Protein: CASSLVPGSYE. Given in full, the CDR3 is CASSLVPGSYEQYF.

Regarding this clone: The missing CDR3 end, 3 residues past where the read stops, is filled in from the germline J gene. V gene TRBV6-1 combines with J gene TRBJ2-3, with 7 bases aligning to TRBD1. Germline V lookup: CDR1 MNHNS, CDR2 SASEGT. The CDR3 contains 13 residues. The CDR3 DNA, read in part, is TGTGCCAGCAGTGGGACAGGACAAGAGACG. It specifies CASSGTGQET. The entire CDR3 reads CASSGTGQETQYF.

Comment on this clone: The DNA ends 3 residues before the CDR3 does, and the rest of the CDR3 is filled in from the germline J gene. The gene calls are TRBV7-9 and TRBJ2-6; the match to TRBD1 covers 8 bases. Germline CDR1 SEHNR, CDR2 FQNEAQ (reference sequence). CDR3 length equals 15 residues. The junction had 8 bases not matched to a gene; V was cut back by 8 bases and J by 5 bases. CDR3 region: CASGRQGPRANVLTF. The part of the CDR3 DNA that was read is TGTGCCAGCGGAAGACAGGGGCCGAGGGCCAACGTC. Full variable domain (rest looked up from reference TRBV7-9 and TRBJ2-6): DTGVSQNPRHKITKRGQNVTFRCDPISEHNRLYWYRQTLGQGPEFLTYFQNEAQLEKSRLLSDRFSAERPKGSFSTLEIQRTEQGDSAMYLCASGRQGPRANVLTFGAGSRLTVL.

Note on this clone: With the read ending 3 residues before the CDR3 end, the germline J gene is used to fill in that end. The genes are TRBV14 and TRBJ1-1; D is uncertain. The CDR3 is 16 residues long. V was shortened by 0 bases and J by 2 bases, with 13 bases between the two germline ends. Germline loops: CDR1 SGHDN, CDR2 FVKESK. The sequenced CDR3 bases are TGTGCCAGCAGCCAAGATTTGGCAGGTATCAACACTGAA. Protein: CASSQDLAGINTE. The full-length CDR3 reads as CASSQDLAGINTEAFF.

The sequenced CDR3 bases are TGTGCCAGCAGTGACCCGACAGGCAATCAGCCC. This sequence encodes CASSDPTGNQP. The CDR3 in full is CASSDPTGNQPQHF. This chain uses TRBV2 with TRBJ1-5, with D perhaps matching TRBD1 (5 bases). The read gets to within 3 residues of the CDR3 end, and the germline J gene fills in the rest. The CDR3 sequence is 14 residues long. V was cut by 3 bases and J by 2 bases, with 8 bases left in between. Per the germline V gene, CDR1 is SNHLY and CDR2 is FYNNEI.

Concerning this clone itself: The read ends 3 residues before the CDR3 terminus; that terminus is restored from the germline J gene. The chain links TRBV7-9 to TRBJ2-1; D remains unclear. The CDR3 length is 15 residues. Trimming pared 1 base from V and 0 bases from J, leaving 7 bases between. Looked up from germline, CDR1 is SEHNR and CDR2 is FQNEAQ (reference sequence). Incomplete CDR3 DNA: TGTGCCAGCAGCTTAGAACTAAGCTCCTACAATGAG. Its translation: CASSLELSSYNE. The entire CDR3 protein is CASSLELSSYNEQFF.

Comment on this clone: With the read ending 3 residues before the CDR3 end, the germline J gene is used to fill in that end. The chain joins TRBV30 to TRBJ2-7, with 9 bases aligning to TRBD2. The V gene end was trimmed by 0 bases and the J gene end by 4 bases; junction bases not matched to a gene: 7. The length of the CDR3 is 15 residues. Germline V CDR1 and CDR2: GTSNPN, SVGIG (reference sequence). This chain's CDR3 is CAWSVGSSGIYEQYF. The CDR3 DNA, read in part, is TGTGCCTGGAGTGTAGGTTCTAGCGGGATATACGAG. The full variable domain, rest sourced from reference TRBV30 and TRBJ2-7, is SQTIHQWPATLVQPVGSPLSLECTVEGTSNPNLYWYRQAAGRGLQLLFYSVGIGQISSEVPQNLSASRPQDRQFILSSKKLLLSDSGFYLCAWSVGSSGIYEQYFGPGTRLTVT.

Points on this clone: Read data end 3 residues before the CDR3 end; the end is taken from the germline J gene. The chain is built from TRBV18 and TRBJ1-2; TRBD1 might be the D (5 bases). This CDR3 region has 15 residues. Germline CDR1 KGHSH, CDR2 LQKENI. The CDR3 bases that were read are TGTGCCAGCTCACCAGGTTCGGGTTTGACAGATACC. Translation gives CASSPGSGLTDT. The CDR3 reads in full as CASSPGSGLTDTYTF.

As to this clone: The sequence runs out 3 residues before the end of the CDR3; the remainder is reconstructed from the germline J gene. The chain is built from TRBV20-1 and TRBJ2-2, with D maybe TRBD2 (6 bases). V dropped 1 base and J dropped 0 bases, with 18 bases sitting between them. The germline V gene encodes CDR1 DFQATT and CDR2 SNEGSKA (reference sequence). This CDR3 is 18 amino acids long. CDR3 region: CSARVSARGTANTGELFF. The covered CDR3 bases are TGCAGTGCTAGAGTCAGTGCCCGGGGGACCGCGAACACCGGGGAG.

Incomplete CDR3 DNA: TGTGCCAGTAGTAGTGGACAGGGAAGCTCCTACGAC. This translates into CASSSGQGSSYD. The whole CDR3 protein is CASSSGQGSSYDYTF. This rearrangement joins TRBV19 to TRBJ1-2, with TRBD1 matching 8 bases. The CDR3 is cut off 3 residues early in the read; its end comes from the germline J gene. The germline V gene has CDR1 LNHDA and CDR2 SQIVND (reference sequence). The CDR3 consists of 15 residues.

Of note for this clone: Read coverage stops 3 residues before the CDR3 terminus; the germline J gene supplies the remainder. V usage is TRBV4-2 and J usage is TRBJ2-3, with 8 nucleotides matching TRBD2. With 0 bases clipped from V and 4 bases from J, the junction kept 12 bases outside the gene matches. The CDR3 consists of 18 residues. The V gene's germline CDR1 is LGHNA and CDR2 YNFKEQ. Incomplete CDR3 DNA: TGTGCCAGCAGCCAAGATTACGGGCTAGCGGGTAGCTCAGATACG. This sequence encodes CASSQDYGLAGSSDT. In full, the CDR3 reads CASSQDYGLAGSSDTQYF.

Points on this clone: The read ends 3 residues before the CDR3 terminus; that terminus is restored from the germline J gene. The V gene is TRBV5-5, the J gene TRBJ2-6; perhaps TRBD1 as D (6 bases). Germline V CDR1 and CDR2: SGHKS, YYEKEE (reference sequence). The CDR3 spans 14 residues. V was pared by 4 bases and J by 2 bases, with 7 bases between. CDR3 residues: CASSGDTGANVLTF. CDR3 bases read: TGTGCCAGCAGCGGGGACACTGGGGCCAACGTC.

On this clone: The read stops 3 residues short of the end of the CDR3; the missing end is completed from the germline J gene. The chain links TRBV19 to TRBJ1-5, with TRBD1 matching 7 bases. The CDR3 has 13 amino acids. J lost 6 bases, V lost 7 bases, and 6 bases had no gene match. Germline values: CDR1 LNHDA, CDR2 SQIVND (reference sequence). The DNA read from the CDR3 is TGTGCCAGTAAAGACAGGGACGGTCAGCCC. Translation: CASKDRDGQP. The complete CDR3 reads CASKDRDGQPQHF. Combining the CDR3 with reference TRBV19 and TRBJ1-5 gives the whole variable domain DGGITQSPKYLFRKEGQNVTLSCEQNLNHDAMYWYRQDPGQGLRLIYYSQIVNDFQKGDIAEGYSVSREKKESFPLTVTSAQKNPTAFYLCASKDRDGQPQHFGDGTRLSIL.

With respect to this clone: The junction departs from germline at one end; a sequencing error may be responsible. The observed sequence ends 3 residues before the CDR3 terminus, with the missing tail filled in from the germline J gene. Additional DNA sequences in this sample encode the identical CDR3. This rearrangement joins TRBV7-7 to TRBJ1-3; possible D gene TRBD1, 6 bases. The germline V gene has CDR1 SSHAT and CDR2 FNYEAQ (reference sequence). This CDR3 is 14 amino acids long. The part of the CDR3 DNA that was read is TGTGCTAGCAGCCCGACAGGAGGAGGAAACACC. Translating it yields CASSPTGGGNT. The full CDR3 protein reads CASSPTGGGNTIYF. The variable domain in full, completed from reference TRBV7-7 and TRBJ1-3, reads GAGVSQSPRYKVTKRGQDVTLRCDPISSHATLYWYQQALGQGPEFLTYFNYEAQPDKSGLPSDRFSAERPEGSISTLTIQRTEQRDSAMYRCASSPTGGGNTIYFGEGSWLTVV.

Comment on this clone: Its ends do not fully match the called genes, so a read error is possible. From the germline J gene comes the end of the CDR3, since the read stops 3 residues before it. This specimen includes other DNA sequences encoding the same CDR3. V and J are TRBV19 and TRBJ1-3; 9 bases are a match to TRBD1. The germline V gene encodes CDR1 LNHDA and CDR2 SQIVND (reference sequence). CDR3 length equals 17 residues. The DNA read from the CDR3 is TGTGCCAGTAGTATTTCCCATACGGGACAGGGAGGAAACACA. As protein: CASSISHTGQGGNT. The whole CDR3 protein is CASSISHTGQGGNTIYF.